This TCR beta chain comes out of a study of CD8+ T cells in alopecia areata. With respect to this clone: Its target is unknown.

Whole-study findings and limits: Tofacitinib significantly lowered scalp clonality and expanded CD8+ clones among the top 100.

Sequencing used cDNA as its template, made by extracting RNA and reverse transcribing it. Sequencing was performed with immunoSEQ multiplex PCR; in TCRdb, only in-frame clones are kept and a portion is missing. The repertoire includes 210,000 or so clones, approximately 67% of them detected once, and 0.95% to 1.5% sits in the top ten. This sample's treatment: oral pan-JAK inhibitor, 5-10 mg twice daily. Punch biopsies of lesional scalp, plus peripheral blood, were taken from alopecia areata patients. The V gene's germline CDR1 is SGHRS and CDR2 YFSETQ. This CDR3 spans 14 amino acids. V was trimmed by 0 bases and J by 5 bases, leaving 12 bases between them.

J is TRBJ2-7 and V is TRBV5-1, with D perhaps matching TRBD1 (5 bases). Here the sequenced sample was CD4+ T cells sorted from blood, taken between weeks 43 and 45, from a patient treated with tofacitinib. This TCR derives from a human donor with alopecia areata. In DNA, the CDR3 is TGCGCCAGCAGCTTGGTCCAGGGTATCAACGAGCAGTACTTC. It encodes CASSLVQGINEQYF.